The rows below give T cell receptor beta chains drawn from one sample of a study of blood T cell repertoires in COVID-19. Data came from immunoSEQ multiplex PCR; TCRdb stores just in-frame clones and leaves some out. This table holds roughly 200,000 clones, 84% found once. Sequencing input: PBMCs or T cells enriched from blood (not recorded which). All receptors derive from a woman aged 25 to 39 who had been exposed to COVID-19. The CDR3 runs from the conserved cysteine through the conserved F or W. The order of the fields is clone size, D gene, V gene, J gene, CDR3 protein, CDR3 DNA. D genes are given only for firm matches. Where a row states a size, it is once, few, many or the class of an expanded clone; other rows omit it.

.	.	TRBV29-1	TRBJ1-1	CSVRWATEAFF	TGCAGCGTTCGGTGGGCCACTGAAGCTTTCTTT
.	TRBD1	TRBV30	TRBJ1-4	CAWSPPGRGRGEKLFF	TGTGCCTGGAGTCCCCCAGGAAGGGGGCGCGGTGAAAAACTGTTTTTT
.	.	TRBV15	TRBJ2-1	CATTSWGFYNEQFF	TGTGCCACCACCTCTTGGGGCTTCTACAATGAGCAGTTCTTC
.	.	TRBV6-5	TRBJ1-6	CASTWSSHNSPLHF	TGTGCCAGCACTTGGTCAAGCCATAATTCACCCCTCCACTTT
once	TRBD1	TRBV7-9	TRBJ1-5	CASSLGTGAQNQPQHF	TGTGCCAGCAGCTTAGGGACAGGGGCCCAAAATCAGCCCCAGCATTTT
.	.	TRBV2	TRBJ2-7	CASTPPVGLYEQYF	TGTGCCAGTACCCCACCCGTGGGACTCTACGAGCAGTACTTC
.	.	TRBV10-3	TRBJ2-1	CAISDGPEQFF	TGTGCCATCAGTGATGGGCCTGAGCAGTTCTTC
.	.	TRBV10-3	TRBJ2-1	CAISVGTSDNEQFF	TGTGCCATCAGTGTTGGGACTTCTGACAATGAGCAGTTCTTC
.	.	TRBV2	TRBJ2-7	CASGAVDEQYF	TGTGCCAGCGGGGCTGTGGACGAGCAGTACTTC
.	.	TRBV3-1/TRBV3-2	TRBJ1-5	CASSQGQRSNQPQHF	TGTGCCAGCAGCCAAGGTCAGCGGTCCAATCAGCCCCAGCATTTT
.	TRBD2	TRBV30	TRBJ2-2	CAWSGRRGTAGLAGELFF	TGTGCCTGGAGTGGGAGGCGGGGGACGGCTGGGTTGGCCGGGGAGCTGTTTTTT
.	.	TRBV3-1/TRBV3-2	TRBJ2-7	CASSPAGAYEQYF	TGTGCCAGCAGCCCGGCGGGGGCGTACGAGCAGTACTTC
.	.	TRBV3-1/TRBV3-2	TRBJ2-2	CASSPAEGHPVPGELFF	TGTGCCAGCAGCCCAGCAGAGGGACACCCCGTCCCCGGGGAGCTGTTTTTT
.	TRBD2	TRBV7-3	TRBJ2-6	CASSWEGSSGANVLTF	TGTGCCAGCAGCTGGGAGGGGAGCTCTGGGGCCAACGTCCTGACTTTC
.	.	TRBV19	TRBJ1-1	CASSISMNTEAFF	TGTGCCAGTAGTATATCCATGAACACTGAAGCTTTCTTT
once	.	TRBV2	TRBJ1-2	CASGHQNNYGYTF	TGTGCCAGCGGACACCAGAATAACTATGGCTACACCTTC
.	.	TRBV9	TRBJ2-1	CASSMTEDEQFF	TGTGCCAGCAGCATGACAGAAGATGAGCAGTTCTTC
.	.	TRBV20-1	TRBJ1-1	CSASWQGTIASNTEAFF	TGCAGTGCTAGTTGGCAGGGCACTATCGCGAGCAACACTGAAGCTTTCTTT